Presented here are 10 T cell receptor beta chains from one specimen sequenced in a study of OX40 agonist ivuxolimab in advanced cancers. The method was immunoSEQ multiplex PCR; TCRdb's version includes in-frame clones alone and lacks a portion of them. Of tens of thousands of clones listed, about four fifths are singletons. Source: CD4+ or CD8+ T cells sorted from blood, taken in a trial of the OX40 agonist ivuxolimab. Every receptor here comes from an adult with an advanced solid tumor such as melanoma, head and neck, liver or kidney cancer.

The chain links TRBV6-1 to TRBJ1-6; D is unresolved. This CDR3 is 13 amino acids long. The germline V gene encodes CDR1 MNHNS and CDR2 SASEGT. Trimming cost V 1 base and J 5 bases, with 3 bases left between them. CDR3 sequence: CASSEVDNSPLHF. CDR3 coding DNA: TGTGCCAGCAGTGAAGTCGATAATTCACCCCTCCACTTT.

This clone was observed a few times. V usage is TRBV2 and J usage is TRBJ2-2; possible D gene TRBD1, 5 bases. The CDR3 has 14 residues. Germline CDR1 and CDR2: SNHLY and FYNNEI. V was cut by 8 bases and J by 7 bases, with 17 bases left in between. CDR3 sequence reads: CASAIGHGYGELFF. CDR3 coding DNA: TGTGCCAGCGCTATAGGACACGGTTACGGGGAGCTGTTTTTT.

The chain recombines TRBV7-2 with TRBJ2-3; 11 positions agree with TRBD1. The junction had 9 bases not matched to a gene; V was cut back by 3 bases and J by 1 base. Germline-derived CDR1 and CDR2 are SGHTA and FQGNSA. The CDR3 loop spans 18 amino acids. The CDR3, as DNA: TGTGCCAGCAGCTTTACGCGGACAGGGGGCGTGGGCACAGATACGCAGTATTTT. Translated, it gives CASSFTRTGGVGTDTQYF.

The rearrangement links TRBV9 to TRBJ1-5, with D possibly matching TRBD1 (5 bases). The CDR3 has 16 amino acids. Germline V gene lookup returns CDR1 SGDLS and CDR2 YYNGEE. Trimming took 3 bases from V and 0 from J, leaving 13 bases between them. The DNA of the CDR3 is TGTGCCAGCAGCGGGGGAGACAGTTATAGCAATCAGCCCCAGCATTTT. This codes for CASSGGDSYSNQPQHF.

The chain is built from TRBV7-9 and TRBJ1-1, with D uncertain. The germline CDR1 and CDR2 sequences are SEHNR and FQNEAQ (reference sequence). V gave up 5 bases and J gave up 1 base, with 11 bases separating them. CDR3 size: 14 residues. CDR3 protein: CASSPKRTNTEAFF. The CDR3 nucleotides are TGTGCCAGCAGCCCAAAAAGGACGAACACTGAAGCTTTCTTT.

The chain joins TRBV6-5 to TRBJ2-7; TRBD1 agrees at 7 bases. The junction had 7 bases not matched to a gene; V was cut back by 7 bases and J by 1 base. CDR1 is MNHEY, CDR2 SVGAGI, per germline. CDR3 length: 14 amino acids. In DNA, the CDR3 is TGTGCCAGCAAAGAAGTGGGACAGTCCTACGAGCAGTACTTC. It encodes CASKEVGQSYEQYF.

The rearrangement links TRBV5-4 to TRBJ2-1; 11 bases map to TRBD2. Germline values: CDR1 SGHNT, CDR2 YYREEE (reference sequence). The CDR3 extends over 14 amino acids. V shed 4 bases, J shed 6 bases, and the junction held 3 bases outside the gene matches. CDR3 nucleotides: TGTGCCAGCAGCGATAGCGGGGGGGCCAATGAGCAGTTCTTC. Its protein is CASSDSGGANEQFF.

The chain's CDR3 is CASVSDRYNQPQHF. In DNA, the CDR3 is TGTGCCAGCGTATCTGACAGGTACAATCAGCCCCAGCATTTT. The chain employs TRBV11-3 and TRBJ1-5, with D perhaps TRBD1 (6 bases). Germline CDR1 is SGHNT and CDR2 is YENEEA. V lost 8 bases and J lost 3, with 14 bases in between. The length of the CDR3 is 14 residues. The full variable domain, in which reference TRBV11-3 and TRBJ1-5 provide the parts outside the CDR3, is EAGVVQSPRYKIIEKKQPVAFWCNPISGHNTLYWYLQNLGQGPELLIRYENEEAVDDSQLPKDRFSAERLKGVDSTLKIQPAELGDSAVYLCASVSDRYNQPQHFGDGTRLSIL.

Within the sample, this clone is medium-sized (0.01 to 0.1%). This chain connects TRBV28 to TRBJ1-6; possibly TRBD1 for D (5 bases). Between the trimmed V and J ends, which lost 6 bases and 12 bases, there was a span of 15 bases. This CDR3 has 13 amino acids. Germline CDR1 MDHEN, CDR2 SYDVKM. Here the CDR3 reads CASRIRDGLPLHF. The CDR3 nucleotides are TGTGCCAGCAGAATCCGGGACGGGCTACCCCTCCACTTT. Full variable domain (outside the CDR3, taken from reference TRBV28 and TRBJ1-6): DVKVTQSSRYLVKRTGEKVFLECVQDMDHENMFWYRQDPGLGLRLIYFSYDVKMKEKGDIPEGYSVSREKKERFSLILESASTNQTSMYLCASRIRDGLPLHFGNGTRLTVT.

The V gene is TRBV6-5, the J gene TRBJ1-6; 9 nucleotides agree with TRBD1. Trimming removed 5 bases from V and 10 bases from J; junction bases left unmatched: 6. Germline CDR1 MNHEY, CDR2 SVGAGI. The CDR3 contains 14 residues. DNA of the CDR3: TGTGCCAGCAGTGGACAGGGGTGGAACTCACCCCTCCACTTT. It specifies CASSGQGWNSPLHF.